This T cell receptor beta chain was sequenced in a study of radiation and T cells in renal cell carcinoma. The CDR3 extends over 15 amino acids. V was clipped by 7 bases and J by 3 bases, with 16 bases between them. Germline CDR1 SGHTA, CDR2 FQGNSA. Documented treatment: 15 Gy SBRT to primary tumor, nephrectomy 4 weeks later. Nephrectomy followed 15 Gy stereotactic body radiation by 4 weeks. The patient's renal cell carcinoma had clear cell pathology. Sequencing used immunoSEQ multiplex PCR; TCRdb keeps in-frame clones, though not all of them. Here the sample spans 18,000 or so clones, about 56% being singletons.

The chain has TRBV7-2 and TRBJ2-1; the D gene could be TRBD1 or TRBD2 (5 bases each). This material consisted of tumor tissue, taken from a patient whose treatment included radiotherapy and nephrectomy. The source is a man in his fifties or sixties with renal cell carcinoma. This chain's CDR3 is CASTLLGEFYNEQFF. The CDR3 nucleotides are TGTGCCAGCACTCTCCTGGGGGAATTCTACAATGAGCAGTTCTTC.